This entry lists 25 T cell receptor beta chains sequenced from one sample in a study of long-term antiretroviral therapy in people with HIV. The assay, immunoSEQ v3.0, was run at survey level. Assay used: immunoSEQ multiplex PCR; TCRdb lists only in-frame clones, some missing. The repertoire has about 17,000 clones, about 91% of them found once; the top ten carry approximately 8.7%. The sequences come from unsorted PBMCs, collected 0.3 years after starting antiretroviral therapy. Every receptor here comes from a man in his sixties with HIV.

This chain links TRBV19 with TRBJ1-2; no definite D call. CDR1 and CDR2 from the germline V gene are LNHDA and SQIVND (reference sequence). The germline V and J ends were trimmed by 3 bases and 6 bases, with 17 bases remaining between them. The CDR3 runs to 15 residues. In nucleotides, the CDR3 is TGTGCCAGTAGTATGGCCCGGCCCCCGGTGGATGGCTACACCTTC. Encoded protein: CASSMARPPVDGYTF.

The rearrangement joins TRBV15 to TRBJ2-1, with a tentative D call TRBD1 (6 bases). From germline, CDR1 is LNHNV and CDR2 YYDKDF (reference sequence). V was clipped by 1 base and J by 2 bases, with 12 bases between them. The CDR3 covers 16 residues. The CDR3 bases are TGTGCCACCAGCAGAGCCCCCCAGGGGCCCTACAATGAGCAGTTCTTC. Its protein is CATSRAPQGPYNEQFF.

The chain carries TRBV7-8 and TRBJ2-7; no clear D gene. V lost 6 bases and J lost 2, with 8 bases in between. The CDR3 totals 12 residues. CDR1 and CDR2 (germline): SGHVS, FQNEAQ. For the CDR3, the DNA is TGTGCCAGCAGTCTCAAGACCTACGAGCAGTACTTC. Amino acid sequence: CASSLKTYEQYF.

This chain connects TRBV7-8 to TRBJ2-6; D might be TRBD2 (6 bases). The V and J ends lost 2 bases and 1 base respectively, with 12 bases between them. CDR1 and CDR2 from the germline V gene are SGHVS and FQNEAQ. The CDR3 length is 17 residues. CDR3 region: CASSLKGGSSGANVLTF. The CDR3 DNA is TGTGCCAGCAGCTTAAAAGGAGGGAGTTCTGGGGCCAACGTCCTGACTTTC.

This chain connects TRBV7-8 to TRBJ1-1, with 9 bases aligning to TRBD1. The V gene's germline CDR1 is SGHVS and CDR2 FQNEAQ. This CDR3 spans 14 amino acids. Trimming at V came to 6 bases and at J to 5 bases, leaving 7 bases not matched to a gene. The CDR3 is CASRVNRGQTEAFF. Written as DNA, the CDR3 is TGTGCCAGCAGAGTTAACAGGGGGCAAACTGAAGCTTTCTTT.

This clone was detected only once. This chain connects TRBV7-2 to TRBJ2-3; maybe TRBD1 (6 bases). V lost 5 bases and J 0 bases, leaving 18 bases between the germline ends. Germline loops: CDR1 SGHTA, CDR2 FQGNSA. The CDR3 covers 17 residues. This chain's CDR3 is CASSPFTQGYSTDTQYF. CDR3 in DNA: TGTGCCAGCAGCCCTTTCACACAGGGATATAGCACAGATACGCAGTATTTT. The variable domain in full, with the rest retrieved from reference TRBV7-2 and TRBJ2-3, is GAGVSQSPSNKVTEKGKDVELRCDPISGHTALYWYRQSLGQGLEFLIYFQGNSAPDKSGLPSDRFSAERTGGSVSTLTIQRTQQEDSAVYLCASSPFTQGYSTDTQYFGPGTRLTVL.

The chain's CDR3 is CATSSFHNEQFF. The CDR3, as DNA: TGTGCCACCAGCAGTTTCCACAATGAGCAGTTCTTC. The V and J genes are TRBV15 and TRBJ2-1; D remains unclear. The CDR3 is made up of 12 amino acids. Trimming stripped 3 bases from V and 5 bases from J, with 5 bases between. Germline V lookup: CDR1 LNHNV, CDR2 YYDKDF (reference sequence). Looking up the rest from reference TRBV15 and TRBJ2-1 gives the full variable domain: DAMVIQNPRYQVTQFGKPVTLSCSQTLNHNVMYWYQQKSSQAPKLLFHYYDKDFNNEADTPDNFQSRRPNTSFCFLDIRSPGLGDTAMYLCATSSFHNEQFFGPGTRLTVL.

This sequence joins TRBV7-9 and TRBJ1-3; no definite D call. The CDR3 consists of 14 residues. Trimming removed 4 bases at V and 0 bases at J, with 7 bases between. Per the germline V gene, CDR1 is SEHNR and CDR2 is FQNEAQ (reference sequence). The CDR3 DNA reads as TGTGCCAGCAGCTCCAAATACTCTGGAAACACCATATATTTT. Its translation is CASSSKYSGNTIYF.

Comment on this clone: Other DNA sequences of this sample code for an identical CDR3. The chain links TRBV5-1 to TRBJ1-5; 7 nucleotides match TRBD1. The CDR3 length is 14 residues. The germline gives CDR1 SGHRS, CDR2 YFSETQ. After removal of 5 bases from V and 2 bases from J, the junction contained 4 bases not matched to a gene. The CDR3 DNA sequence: TGCGCCAGCAGTTTAACAGGGGGCAATCAGCCCCAGCATTTT. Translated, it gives CASSLTGGNQPQHF. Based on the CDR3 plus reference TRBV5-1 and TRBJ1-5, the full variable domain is KAGVTQTPRYLIKTRGQQVTLSCSPISGHRSVSWYQQTPGQGLQFLFEYFSETQRNKGNFPGRFSGRQFSNSRSEMNVSTLELGDSALYLCASSLTGGNQPQHFGDGTRLSIL.

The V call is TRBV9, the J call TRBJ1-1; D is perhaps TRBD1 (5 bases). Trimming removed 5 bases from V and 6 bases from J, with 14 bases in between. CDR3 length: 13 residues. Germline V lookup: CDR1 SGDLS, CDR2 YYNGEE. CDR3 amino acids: CASSVGWGAEAFF. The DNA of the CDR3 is TGTGCCAGCAGTGTGGGGTGGGGCGCTGAAGCTTTCTTT.

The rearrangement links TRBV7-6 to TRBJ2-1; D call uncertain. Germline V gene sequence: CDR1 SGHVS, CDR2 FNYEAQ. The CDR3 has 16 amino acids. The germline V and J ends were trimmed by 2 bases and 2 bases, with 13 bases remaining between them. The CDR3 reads CASSLSSVLTYNEQFF. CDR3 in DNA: TGTGCCAGCAGCTTATCTTCGGTTCTGACCTACAATGAGCAGTTCTTC. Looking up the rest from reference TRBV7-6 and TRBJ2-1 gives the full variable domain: GAGVSQSPRYKVTKRGQDVALRCDPISGHVSLYWYRQALGQGPEFLTYFNYEAQQDKSGLPNDRFSAERPEGSISTLTIQRTEQRDSAMYRCASSLSSVLTYNEQFFGPGTRLTVL.

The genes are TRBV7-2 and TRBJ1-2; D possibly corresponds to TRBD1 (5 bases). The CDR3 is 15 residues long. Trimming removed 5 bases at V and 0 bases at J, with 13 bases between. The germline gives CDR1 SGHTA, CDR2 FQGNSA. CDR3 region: CASSTYLGANYGYTF. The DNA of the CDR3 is TGTGCCAGCAGCACATACTTAGGGGCTAACTATGGCTACACCTTC.

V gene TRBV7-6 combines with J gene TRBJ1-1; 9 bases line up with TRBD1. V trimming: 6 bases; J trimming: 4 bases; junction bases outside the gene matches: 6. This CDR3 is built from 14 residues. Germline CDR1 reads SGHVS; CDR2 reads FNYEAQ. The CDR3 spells CASSHRGPSTEAFF. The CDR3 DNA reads TGTGCCAGCAGTCACAGGGGGCCAAGCACTGAAGCTTTCTTT.

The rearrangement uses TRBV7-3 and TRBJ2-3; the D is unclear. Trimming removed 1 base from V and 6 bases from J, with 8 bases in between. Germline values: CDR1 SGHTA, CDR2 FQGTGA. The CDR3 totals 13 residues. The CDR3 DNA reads TGTGCCAGCAGCTTAATTCCCGGGGATACGCAGTATTTT. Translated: CASSLIPGDTQYF.

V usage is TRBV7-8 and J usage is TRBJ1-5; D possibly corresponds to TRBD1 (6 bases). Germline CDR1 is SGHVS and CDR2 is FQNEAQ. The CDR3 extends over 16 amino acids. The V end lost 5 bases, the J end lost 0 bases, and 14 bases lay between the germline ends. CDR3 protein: CASSARPTGSNQPQHF. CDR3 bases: TGTGCCAGCAGCGCGCGGCCGACAGGTAGCAATCAGCCCCAGCATTTT.

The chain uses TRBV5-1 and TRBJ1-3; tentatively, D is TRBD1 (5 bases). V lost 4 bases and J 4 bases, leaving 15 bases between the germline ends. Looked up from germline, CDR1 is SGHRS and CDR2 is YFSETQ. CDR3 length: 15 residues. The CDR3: CASSPLVGLGNTIYF. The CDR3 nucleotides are TGCGCCAGCAGCCCCCTTGTGGGACTGGGAAACACCATATATTTT.

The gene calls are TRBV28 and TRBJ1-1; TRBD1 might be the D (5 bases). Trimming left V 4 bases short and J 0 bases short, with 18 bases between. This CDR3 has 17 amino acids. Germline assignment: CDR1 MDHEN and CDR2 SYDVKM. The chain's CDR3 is CASSSFGRGRMNTEAFF. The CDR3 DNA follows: TGTGCCAGCAGTTCCTTCGGAAGGGGACGGATGAACACTGAAGCTTTCTTT.

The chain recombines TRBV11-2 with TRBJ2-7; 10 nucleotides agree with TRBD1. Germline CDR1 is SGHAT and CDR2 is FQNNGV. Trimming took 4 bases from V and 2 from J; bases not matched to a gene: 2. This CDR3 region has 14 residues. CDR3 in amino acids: CASSWDRGTYEQYF. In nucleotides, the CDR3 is TGTGCCAGCAGCTGGGACAGGGGTACCTACGAGCAGTACTTC.

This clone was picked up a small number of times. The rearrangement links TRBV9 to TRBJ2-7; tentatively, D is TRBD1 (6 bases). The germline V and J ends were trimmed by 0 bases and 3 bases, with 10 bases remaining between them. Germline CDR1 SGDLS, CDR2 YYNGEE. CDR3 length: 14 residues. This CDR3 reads CASSVGDTIYEQYF. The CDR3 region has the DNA TGTGCCAGCAGCGTAGGGGACACTATCTACGAGCAGTACTTC.

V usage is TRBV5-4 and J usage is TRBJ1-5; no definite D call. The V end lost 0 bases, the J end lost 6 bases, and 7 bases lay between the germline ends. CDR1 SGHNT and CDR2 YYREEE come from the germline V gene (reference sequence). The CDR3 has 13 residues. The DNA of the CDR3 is TGTGCCAGCAGCTTGGGGAGGGCTCAGCCCCAGCATTTT. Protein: CASSLGRAQPQHF. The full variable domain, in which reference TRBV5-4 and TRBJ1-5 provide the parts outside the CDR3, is ETGVTQSPTHLIKTRGQQVTLRCSSQSGHNTVSWYQQALGQGPQFIFQYYREEENGRGNFPPRFSGLQFPNYSSELNVNALELDDSALYLCASSLGRAQPQHFGDGTRLSIL.

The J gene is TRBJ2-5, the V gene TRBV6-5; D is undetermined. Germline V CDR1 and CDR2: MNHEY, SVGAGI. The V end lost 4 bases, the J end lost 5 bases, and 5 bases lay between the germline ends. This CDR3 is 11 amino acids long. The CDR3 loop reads CASSLGETQYF. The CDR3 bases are TGTGCCAGCAGTTTGGGTGAGACCCAGTACTTC.

The CDR3: CASSEWGGDTDTQYF. CDR3 DNA sequence: TGTGCCAGCAGTGAATGGGGCGGGGACACAGATACGCAGTATTTT. The V and J genes are TRBV6-1 and TRBJ2-3; perhaps TRBD2 as D (6 bases). Trimming took 2 bases from V and 2 from J, leaving 11 bases between them. This CDR3 is 15 amino acids long. Germline V gene data show CDR1 as MNHNS and CDR2 as SASEGT.

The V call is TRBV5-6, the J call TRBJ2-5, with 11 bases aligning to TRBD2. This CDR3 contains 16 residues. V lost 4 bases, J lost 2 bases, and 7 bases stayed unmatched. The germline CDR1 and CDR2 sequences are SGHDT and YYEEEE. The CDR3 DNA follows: TGTGCCAGCAGCGTAAGACTAGCGGGATTACAAGAGACCCAGTACTTC. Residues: CASSVRLAGLQETQYF.

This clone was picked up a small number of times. CDR3: CASSFAGLGYNEQFF. The DNA of the CDR3 is TGTGCCAGCAGCTTTGCAGGACTAGGGTACAATGAGCAGTTCTTC. The V gene is TRBV5-4, the J gene TRBJ2-1; 7 nucleotides align to TRBD2. The CDR3 spans 15 residues. With 2 bases clipped from V and 4 bases from J, the junction kept 6 bases outside the gene matches. CDR1 is SGHNT and CDR2 is YYREEE in the germline V gene (reference sequence). The full variable domain, rest sourced from reference TRBV5-4 and TRBJ2-1, is ETGVTQSPTHLIKTRGQQVTLRCSSQSGHNTVSWYQQALGQGPQFIFQYYREEENGRGNFPPRFSGLQFPNYSSELNVNALELDDSALYLCASSFAGLGYNEQFFGPGTRLTVL.

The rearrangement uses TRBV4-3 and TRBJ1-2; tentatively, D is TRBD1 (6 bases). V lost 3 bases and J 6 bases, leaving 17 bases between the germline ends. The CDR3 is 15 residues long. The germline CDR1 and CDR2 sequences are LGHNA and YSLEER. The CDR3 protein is CASSQFFRGSDGYTF. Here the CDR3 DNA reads TGCGCCAGCAGCCAGTTTTTCAGGGGTTCGGATGGCTACACCTTC.